Given below is one T cell receptor beta chain in context. What it binds is not known. The sorted regulatory T cells were CD4+, CD25-high and CD127-low, with genomic DNA sequenced. This CDR3 contains 13 residues. Trimming pared 4 bases from V and 0 bases from J, leaving 8 bases between. Germline V gene lookup returns CDR1 SGHNT and CDR2 YYREEE (reference sequence). These data come from a study of regulatory and conventional T cells in RAG deficiency. Study-level points and caveats: Patient subsets had shorter CDR3s; Omenn Treg-Tconv overlap exceeded 80%. Shannon entropy fell and Simpson indices rose in RAG-deficient patients. Omenn syndrome and CID/AS patients had roughly 100-fold fewer unique Treg TCR beta sequences, versus 9.5 to 10-fold elsewhere.

Profiled with immunoSEQ multiplex PCR; TCRdb holds only in-frame clones, not every one. The sample yields roughly 30,000 clones, 75% to 95% seen once. This same sample was also part of a study on regulatory T cells. That work states: The primer mix had 52 TRBV and 13 TRBJ primers. Regulatory T cells showed the strongest V-J pair restriction and V/J gene skewing among patient repertoires.

The source material was Tregs sorted from blood. This receptor was taken from a human donor in good health. This chain joins TRBV5-4 and TRBJ2-7; D is unresolved. This chain's CDR3 is CASSPEASYEQYF. CDR3 DNA sequence: TGTGCCAGCAGCCCCGAGGCCTCCTACGAGCAGTACTTC.